The clone carrying this T cell receptor beta chain showed up just once. Its antigen remains unidentified. The germline gives CDR1 KGHSH, CDR2 LQKENI. The V end was cut by 1 base, the J end by 6 bases, with 10 bases between. The CDR3 sequence is 13 residues long. This sample stems from a study of T cell responses to AZD1222 COVID-19 vaccine. General observations from the study: Donors, mostly white British, included more females; clonal diversity was possibly underestimated.

Sequenced by immunoSEQ multiplex PCR; TCRdb stores in-frame clones only, minus some. The sample has 86,000 or so clones, around 83% seen once; the top ten hold 5.6%. V gene TRBV18 combines with J gene TRBJ2-7, with D tentatively TRBD1 or TRBD2 (5 bases each). This receptor was identified in an adult who received the AZD1222 COVID-19 vaccine. The source material was peripheral blood, sampled 28 days after the second AZD1222 dose. The CDR3 region has the DNA TGTGCCAGCTCACCACAGGGGACGGTCGAGCAGTACTTC. Amino acid sequence: CASSPQGTVEQYF.